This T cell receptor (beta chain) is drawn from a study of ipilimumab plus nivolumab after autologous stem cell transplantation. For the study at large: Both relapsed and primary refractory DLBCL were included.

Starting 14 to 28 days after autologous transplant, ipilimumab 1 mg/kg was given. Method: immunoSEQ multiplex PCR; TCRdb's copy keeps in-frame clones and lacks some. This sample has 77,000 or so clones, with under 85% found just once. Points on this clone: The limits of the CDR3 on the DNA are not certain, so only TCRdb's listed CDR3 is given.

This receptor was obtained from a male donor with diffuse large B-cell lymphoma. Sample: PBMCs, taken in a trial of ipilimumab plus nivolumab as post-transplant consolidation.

The CDR3 loop reads CASSSSTGGYGYTF. The chain links TRBV27 to TRBJ1-2; the D call TRBD1 from the table was never checked on the DNA. The germline V gene encodes CDR1 MNHEY and CDR2 SMNVEV (reference sequence). The CDR3 spans 14 residues, counting both ends.